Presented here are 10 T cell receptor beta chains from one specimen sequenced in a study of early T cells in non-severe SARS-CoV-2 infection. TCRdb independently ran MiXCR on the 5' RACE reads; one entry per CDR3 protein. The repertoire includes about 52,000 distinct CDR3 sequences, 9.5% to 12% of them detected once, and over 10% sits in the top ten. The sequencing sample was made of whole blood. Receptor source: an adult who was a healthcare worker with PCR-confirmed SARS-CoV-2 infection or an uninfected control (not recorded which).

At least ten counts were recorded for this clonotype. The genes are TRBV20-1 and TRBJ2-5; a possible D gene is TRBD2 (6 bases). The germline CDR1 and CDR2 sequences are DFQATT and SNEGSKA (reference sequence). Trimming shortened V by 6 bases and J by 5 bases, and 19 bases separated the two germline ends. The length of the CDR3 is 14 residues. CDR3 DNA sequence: TGCAGTGCGTGGATGCCGGGGGATTTGGAGACCCAGTACTTC. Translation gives CSAWMPGDLETQYF.

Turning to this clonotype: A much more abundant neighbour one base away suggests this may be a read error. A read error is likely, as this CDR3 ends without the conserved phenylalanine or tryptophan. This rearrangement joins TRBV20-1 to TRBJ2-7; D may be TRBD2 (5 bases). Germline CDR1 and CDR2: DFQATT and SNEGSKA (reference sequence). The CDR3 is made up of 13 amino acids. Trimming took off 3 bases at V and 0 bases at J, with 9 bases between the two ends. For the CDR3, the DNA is TGCAGTGCTAGGGCGGGCCCCTCCTACGAGCAGTACTCC. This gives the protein CSARAGPSYEQYS.

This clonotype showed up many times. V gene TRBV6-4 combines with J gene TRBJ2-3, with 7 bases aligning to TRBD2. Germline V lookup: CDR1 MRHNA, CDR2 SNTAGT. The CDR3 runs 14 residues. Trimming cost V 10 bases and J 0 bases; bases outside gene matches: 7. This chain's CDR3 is CATPPGGSTDTQYF. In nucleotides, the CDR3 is TGTGCCACCCCCCCCGGGGGGAGCACAGATACGCAGTATTTT.

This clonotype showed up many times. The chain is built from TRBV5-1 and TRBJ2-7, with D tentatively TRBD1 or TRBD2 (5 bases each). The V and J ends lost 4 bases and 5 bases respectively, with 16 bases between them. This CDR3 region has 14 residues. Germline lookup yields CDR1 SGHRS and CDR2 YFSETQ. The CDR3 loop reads CASSPLDGGDEQYF. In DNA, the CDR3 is TGCGCCAGCAGCCCCCTGGATGGGGGAGACGAGCAGTACTTC.

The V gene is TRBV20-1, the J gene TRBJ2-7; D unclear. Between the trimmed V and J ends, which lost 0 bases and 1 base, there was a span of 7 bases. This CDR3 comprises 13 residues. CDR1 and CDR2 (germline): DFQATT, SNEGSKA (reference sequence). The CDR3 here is CSAREGFSYEQYF. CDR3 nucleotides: TGCAGTGCTAGAGAGGGTTTTTCCTACGAGCAGTACTTC.

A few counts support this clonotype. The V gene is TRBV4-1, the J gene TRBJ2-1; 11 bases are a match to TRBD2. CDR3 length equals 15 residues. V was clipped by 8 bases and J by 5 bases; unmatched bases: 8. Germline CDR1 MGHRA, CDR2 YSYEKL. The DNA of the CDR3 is TGCGCCAGCTCCGACCTAGCGGGAGGCGACAATGAGCAGTTCTTC. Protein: CASSDLAGGDNEQFF.

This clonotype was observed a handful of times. DNA for the CDR3: TGTGCCAGCAGCTTATCACAGGGAGACTACGAGCAGTACTTC. It specifies CASSLSQGDYEQYF. The chain employs TRBV7-9 and TRBJ2-7; tentative D call: TRBD1 (6 bases). From germline, CDR1 is SEHNR and CDR2 FQNEAQ (reference sequence). The CDR3 is 14 residues long. The V end lost 2 bases, the J end lost 3 bases, and 11 bases lay between the germline ends.

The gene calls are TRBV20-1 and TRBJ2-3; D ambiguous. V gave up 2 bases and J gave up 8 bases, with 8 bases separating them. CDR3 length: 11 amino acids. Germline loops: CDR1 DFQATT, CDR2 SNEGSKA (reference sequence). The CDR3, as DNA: TGCAGTGCTAGATCCGCGCGTACGCAGTATTTT. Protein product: CSARSARTQYF.

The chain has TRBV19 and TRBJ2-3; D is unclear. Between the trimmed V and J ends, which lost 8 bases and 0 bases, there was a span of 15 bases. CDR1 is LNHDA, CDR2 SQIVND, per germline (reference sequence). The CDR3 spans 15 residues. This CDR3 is CASSSGAASTDTQYF. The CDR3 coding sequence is TGTGCCAGTTCCTCAGGAGCCGCTAGCACAGATACGCAGTATTTT. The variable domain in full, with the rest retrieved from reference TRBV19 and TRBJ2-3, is DGGITQSPKYLFRKEGQNVTLSCEQNLNHDAMYWYRQDPGQGLRLIYYSQIVNDFQKGDIAEGYSVSREKKESFPLTVTSAQKNPTAFYLCASSSGAASTDTQYFGPGTRLTVL.

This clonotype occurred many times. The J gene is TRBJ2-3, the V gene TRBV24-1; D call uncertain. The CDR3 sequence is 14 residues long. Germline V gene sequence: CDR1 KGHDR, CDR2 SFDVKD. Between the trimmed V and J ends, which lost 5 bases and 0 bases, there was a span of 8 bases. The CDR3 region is CATSVSASTDTQYF. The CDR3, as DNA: TGTGCCACCAGTGTGTCAGCTAGCACAGATACGCAGTATTTT.